This is a list of T cell receptor beta chains from one sample in a study of CD8 T cells in Susac syndrome. TCRdb itself ran the immunoSEQ multiplex PCR reads through MiXCR, one entry per CDR3 protein. The data hold approximately 68,000 distinct CDR3 sequences, with 85% to 95% observed a single time. The sequenced sample consisted of CD8+ T cells from PBMCs. These TCRs come from a human donor with multiple sclerosis. Both conserved end residues are part of each CDR3. A D gene is named only where the DNA matches it firmly. Some rows mark clone size as missing; the rest say once, few, many or name a class of expanded clone.

d_call clone_size j_call v_call cdr3_nt cdr3_aa
TRBD1 once TRBJ2-3 TRBV27 TGTGCCAGCAGTTACTCTTGGACAGGGAGCACAGATACGCAGTATTTT CASSYSWTGSTDTQYF
TRBD2 NA TRBJ2-3 TRBV6-5 TGTGCCAGCAGTTATTTGCGGGAGGCTGCCACAGATACGCAGTATTTT CASSYLREAATDTQYF
NA once TRBJ1-5 TRBV30 TGTGCCTGGAGTTCAGGCTCAAAGAAGCAGCCCCAGCATTTT CAWSSGSKKQPQHF
NA NA TRBJ1-2 TRBV14 TGTGCCAGCAGCCATGGGGGATACGGCTACACCTTC CASSHGGYGYTF
NA NA TRBJ2-6 TRBV6-5 TGTGCCAGCAGAATAAGTCGGGCCGGGGCCAACGTCCTGACTTTC CASRISRAGANVLTF
NA NA TRBJ2-7 TRBV6-2/TRBV6-3 TGTGCCAGCAGTGGGCCCATCAGGGAGGCCGAGCAGTACTTC CASSGPIREAEQYF
NA NA TRBJ1-5 TRBV27 TGTGCCAGCAGTATCCGGGGGGTAGACCAGAAGGAAGGCAATCAGCCCCAGCATTTT CASSIRGVDQKEGNQPQHF
TRBD2 NA TRBJ2-1 TRBV7-9 TGTGCCAGCAGCTACGAGAAACTAGCGGGGGGGTACAATGAGCAGTTCTTC CASSYEKLAGGYNEQFF
NA NA TRBJ2-3 TRBV6-1 TGTGCCAGCAGTGAATTATCCGGGACGACCACAGATACGCAGTATTTT CASSELSGTTTDTQYF
NA NA TRBJ1-1 TRBV7-9 TGTGCCAGCAGCTGGCCGGGACGGATTAACACTGAAGCTTTCTTT CASSWPGRINTEAFF
TRBD1 NA TRBJ1-2 TRBV5-5 TGTGCCAGCAGCCCCCTCGTGGGGGGACAGGACTATGGCTACACCTTC CASSPLVGGQDYGYTF
TRBD1 once TRBJ1-5 TRBV10-1 TGCGCCAGCAGTGCTTGGGGGACAGGGGTCAATCAGCCCCAGCATTTT CASSAWGTGVNQPQHF
NA NA TRBJ2-7 TRBV29-1 TGCAGCGTAACCGACAGTTTCTCCTACGAGCAGTACTTC CSVTDSFSYEQYF
NA NA TRBJ2-7 TRBV30 TGTGCCTGGAGTGTACTTGGGTACGAGCAGTACTTC CAWSVLGYEQYF
NA NA TRBJ2-1 TRBV11-2 TGTGCCAGCAGCTACCGGGACTTCGGGAATGAGCAGTTCTTC CASSYRDFGNEQFF
NA NA TRBJ1-1 TRBV2 TGTGCCAGCACCATCCTAGCCAGCACTGAAGCTTTCTTT CASTILASTEAFF
NA once TRBJ1-1 TRBV5-6 TGTGCCAGCAGCTCCCGGGGACCGGCGGCTTTCTTT CASSSRGPAAFF
NA NA TRBJ2-7 TRBV29-1 TGCAGCGCCAACCTTGGGACAAATTCCGAGCAGTACTTC CSANLGTNSEQYF
NA NA TRBJ2-5 TRBV6-1 TGTGCCAGCAGTCCGGACTCAGCCCAGGAACAAGAGACCCAGTACTTC CASSPDSAQEQETQYF
TRBD1 NA TRBJ2-1 TRBV7-6 TGTGCCAGCAGCTTAGTCCCGACAGGGGATTACAATGAGCAGTTCTTC CASSLVPTGDYNEQFF
TRBD2 NA TRBJ2-3 TRBV7-9 TGTGCCAGCAGCTCGGGGACTAGCTTAACCACAGATACGCAGTATTTT CASSSGTSLTTDTQYF
NA few TRBJ1-5 TRBV29-1 TGCAGCGTTGAAGAGGGAGGCAATCAGCCCCAGCATTTT CSVEEGGNQPQHF
TRBD1 NA TRBJ2-1 TRBV29-1 TGCAGCGTTGTTCCCGGGACAGGGGTGTTTAGTAATGAGCAGTTCTTC CSVVPGTGVFSNEQFF
NA once TRBJ1-1 TRBV6-2/TRBV6-3 TGTGCCAGCAGAGACCGGACTACCTTGAACACTGAAGCTTTCTTT CASRDRTTLNTEAFF
TRBD2 NA TRBJ2-1 TRBV7-9 TGTGCCAGCAGTTTCGAAGGCGGGGGGCACTACAATGAGCAGTTCTTC CASSFEGGGHYNEQFF
NA NA TRBJ2-7 TRBV29-1 TGCAGCGTTGAATGGTTGGGGGGGCGAGGGTACGAGCAGTACTTC CSVEWLGGRGYEQYF